These 27 T cell receptor beta chains were sequenced from one sample in a study of identical twins. MiXCR, applied by TCRdb to the 5' RACE reads, yields one record per CDR3 protein. Here the sample spans roughly 710,000 distinct CDR3 sequences, 6.1% being singletons. Sequenced material: naive T cells sorted from blood. The receptors come from a man between 18 and 35 years old in good health.

This clonotype was observed at least ten times. The chain couples TRBV3-1 to TRBJ2-3; possibly TRBD2 for D (7 bases). CDR3 size: 15 residues. V dropped 9 bases and J dropped 5 bases, with 21 bases sitting between them. Germline V gene lookup returns CDR1 LGHDT and CDR2 YNNKEL (reference sequence). This chain's CDR3 is CASKLASRGGDTQYF. CDR3 bases: TGTGCCAGTAAACTAGCGTCAAGAGGGGGAGATACGCAGTATTTT.

The sample holds many counts of this clonotype. The chain combines TRBV29-1 with TRBJ2-1, with a possible D match to TRBD2 (6 bases). The CDR3 is 13 residues long. Trimming cost V 4 bases and J 1 base, with 8 bases left between them. From germline, CDR1 is SQVTM and CDR2 ANQGSEA. The CDR3 nucleotides are TGCAGCGTTGGGCTAGCGTCCTACAATGAGCAGTTCTTC. It specifies CSVGLASYNEQFF.

The chain employs TRBV6-1 and TRBJ2-3, with 7 nucleotides matching TRBD1. CDR1 and CDR2 (germline): MNHNS, SASEGT. V shed 4 bases, J shed 4 bases, and the junction held 8 bases outside the gene matches. This CDR3 has 15 amino acids. The CDR3 spells CASSVDRVGADTQYF. The CDR3 nucleotides are TGTGCCAGCAGTGTTGACAGGGTTGGCGCAGATACGCAGTATTTT.

This clonotype was seen repeatedly, ten times or more. This rearrangement joins TRBV7-9 to TRBJ1-1, with D uncertain. The germline V gene has CDR1 SEHNR and CDR2 FQNEAQ (reference sequence). V dropped 5 bases and J dropped 1 base, with 5 bases sitting between them. The CDR3 has 12 amino acids. In DNA, the CDR3 is TGTGCCAGCAGCACGCCGAACACTGAAGCTTTCTTT. Translating it yields CASSTPNTEAFF.

This clonotype was counted ten times or more. The CDR3 nucleotides read TGTGCCAGCAATACAGGGCAAGGGGAAAAACTGTTTTTT. Encoded protein: CASNTGQGEKLFF. The chain employs TRBV6-1 and TRBJ1-4; TRBD1 is a possible D gene (6 bases). The CDR3 sequence is 13 residues long. V shed 7 bases and J shed 8 bases, with 14 bases lying between them. Germline CDR1 and CDR2: MNHNS and SASEGT.

This clonotype came up many times. The V call is TRBV5-6, the J call TRBJ1-5, with a possible D match to TRBD1 (6 bases). Germline V gives CDR1 SGHDT, CDR2 YYEEEE. The CDR3 is 18 amino acids. V shed 4 bases and J shed 3 bases, with 23 bases lying between them. The CDR3 here is CASSRIRDKGTSNQPQHF. CDR3 nucleotide sequence: TGTGCCAGCAGCCGAATCCGGGACAAGGGGACTTCCAATCAGCCCCAGCATTTT.

This chain connects TRBV5-1 to TRBJ2-5; the D gene is possibly TRBD2 (6 bases). The V gene's germline CDR1 is SGHRS and CDR2 YFSETQ. The V and J ends lost 3 bases and 5 bases respectively, with 17 bases between them. This CDR3 contains 15 residues. This CDR3 is CASSSPGLRGETQYF. The DNA of the CDR3 is TGCGCCAGCAGCTCACCGGGACTTCGAGGGGAGACCCAGTACTTC.

This clonotype was seen repeatedly, ten times or more. CDR3: CASSSTTGAGTEAFF. The CDR3, as DNA: TGCGCCAGCAGCTCTACTACAGGGGCCGGAACTGAAGCTTTCTTT. The V and J genes are TRBV5-1 and TRBJ1-1; 7 bases are a match to TRBD1. Trimming took 3 bases from V and 5 from J; bases not matched to a gene: 10. This CDR3 has 15 amino acids. CDR1 and CDR2 from the germline V gene are SGHRS and YFSETQ.

This clonotype was detected a few times. V is TRBV12-3 or TRBV12-4 and J is TRBJ2-1; 11 nucleotides align to TRBD2. The CDR3 runs 14 residues. Trimming cost V 7 bases and J 5 bases; bases outside gene matches: 4. DNA for the CDR3: TGTGCCAGCACCATAGCGGGAGGGAACAATGAGCAGTTCTTC. Translating gives CASTIAGGNNEQFF.

This clonotype was observed many times. CDR3 residues: CASRWTGRMQSNQPQHF. The CDR3 nucleotides are TGTGCCAGCAGATGGACAGGGAGGATGCAGAGCAATCAGCCCCAGCATTTT. V gene TRBV12-3 or TRBV12-4 combines with J gene TRBJ1-5, with 8 bases matching TRBD1. The V and J ends lost 6 bases and 1 base, in that order; junction bases with no gene match: 11. The CDR3 runs 17 residues.

Written as DNA, the CDR3 is TGTGCCAGCAGCCGCGTAGGGGGGGTATCCGGAAACACCATATATTTT. Protein: CASSRVGGVSGNTIYF. This chain uses TRBV6-1 with TRBJ1-3, with D tentatively TRBD1 (6 bases). CDR3 length equals 16 residues. Trimming removed 6 bases from V and 4 bases from J, with 19 bases in between. The germline gives CDR1 MNHNS, CDR2 SASEGT.

This clonotype occurred a few times. V is TRBV6-1 and J is TRBJ2-1; 9 bases align to TRBD2. Per germline, CDR1 MNHNS and CDR2 SASEGT. J gave up 2 bases and V 4 bases, and 3 bases lay outside the gene matches. This CDR3 comprises 15 residues. The CDR3 reads CASSVAGDAYNEQFF. In nucleotides, the CDR3 is TGTGCCAGCAGTGTAGCGGGAGATGCCTACAATGAGCAGTTCTTC.

V usage is TRBV7-8 and J usage is TRBJ2-3, with a tentative D call TRBD2 (6 bases). This CDR3 has 17 residues. Trimming pared 1 base from V and 0 bases from J, leaving 14 bases between. The germline V gene encodes CDR1 SGHVS and CDR2 FQNEAQ. The CDR3: CASSLVPLRESTDTQYF. CDR3 sequence (DNA): TGTGCCAGCAGCTTAGTTCCCCTACGGGAGAGCACAGATACGCAGTATTTT.

This clonotype was recorded many times. The chain couples TRBV28 to TRBJ2-3; D might be TRBD1 (5 bases). V was clipped by 2 bases and J by 5 bases, with 11 bases between them. The CDR3 extends over 14 amino acids. The germline gives CDR1 MDHEN, CDR2 SYDVKM. DNA for the CDR3: TGTGCCAGCAGTTTACTCCAGGGAAGAGATACGCAGTATTTT. Translated: CASSLLQGRDTQYF.

This clonotype has at least ten counts. The chain employs TRBV29-1 and TRBJ2-1, with D uncertain. CDR1 SQVTM and CDR2 ANQGSEA come from the germline V gene. This CDR3 contains 12 residues. Trimming took off 4 bases at V and 9 bases at J, with 13 bases between the two ends. The CDR3 DNA is TGCAGCGTTGCCCGAAAAGGGCGTGAGCAGTTCTTC. This sequence encodes CSVARKGREQFF.

This clonotype appeared many times. The rearrangement links TRBV6-2 or TRBV6-3 to TRBJ1-1; 7 bases line up with TRBD1. V lost 0 bases, J lost 5 bases, and 9 bases stayed unmatched. The CDR3 sequence is 16 residues long. Germline CDR1 is MNHEY and CDR2 is SVGEGT. For the CDR3, the DNA is TGTGCCAGCAGTTACTCTATTGACAGGGTCTCGACTGAAGCTTTCTTT. Its protein is CASSYSIDRVSTEAFF.

This clonotype was observed at least ten times. This sequence joins TRBV12-3 or TRBV12-4 and TRBJ2-2, with 7 bases aligning to TRBD2. This CDR3 spans 14 amino acids. The V gene end was trimmed by 3 bases and the J gene end by 7 bases; junction bases not matched to a gene: 5. CDR3 loop: CASSLERDSGELFF. CDR3 coding DNA: TGTGCCAGCAGTTTGGAGCGGGATAGCGGGGAGCTGTTTTTT.

This clonotype has a count of ten or more. This rearrangement joins TRBV6-1 to TRBJ1-6, with D maybe TRBD1 (5 bases). This CDR3 region has 16 residues. Germline V gives CDR1 MNHNS, CDR2 SASEGT. V was trimmed by 6 bases and J by 7 bases, leaving 19 bases between them. CDR3 loop: CASSPVGTGINSPLHF. The CDR3 DNA reads TGTGCCAGCAGCCCGGTAGGGACGGGGATAAATTCACCCCTCCACTTT.

This clonotype was seen only a few times. The CDR3 sequence is CASSFISDGRGRFHEQYF. CDR3 DNA sequence: TGTGCCAGCAGCTTTATCTCGGACGGACGGGGGCGCTTCCACGAGCAGTACTTC. The V gene is TRBV11-2, the J gene TRBJ2-7; either TRBD1 or TRBD2 may fit D (6 bases each). This CDR3 region has 18 residues. Germline-derived CDR1 and CDR2 are SGHAT and FQNNGV. The V gene lost 3 bases and the J gene lost 5 bases, with 26 bases spanning the gap.

The table lists this clonotype with many counts. The CDR3 DNA is TGTGCCACCAGGACAGGGCAGCAGTACGTC. This encodes CATRTGQQYV. The chain uses TRBV24-1 and TRBJ2-7; 7 nucleotides match TRBD1. CDR1 and CDR2 (germline): KGHDR, SFDVKD. CDR3 length: 10 amino acids. The J segment lost 8 bases and the V segment lost 7 bases, leaving 1 base of the junction unmatched.

There are a few counts of this clonotype. V and J are TRBV6-1 and TRBJ2-7; TRBD2 matches 11 bases. This CDR3 has 15 amino acids. Germline values: CDR1 MNHNS, CDR2 SASEGT. Trimming removed 6 bases from V and 2 bases from J; junction bases left unmatched: 6. The CDR3 here is CASRPSGRHTYEQYV. CDR3 sequence (DNA): TGTGCCAGCAGGCCTAGCGGGAGGCACACCTACGAGCAGTACGTC.

The V call is TRBV7-3, the J call TRBJ2-2, with 7 bases aligning to TRBD1. The CDR3 has 16 residues. Germline CDR1 and CDR2: SGHTA and FQGTGA. The junction had 11 bases not matched to a gene; V was cut back by 2 bases and J by 8 bases. The CDR3 coding sequence is TGTGCCAGCAGCTTATCTTCGAGGGGGCCGAATGGGGAGCTGTTTTTT. Protein: CASSLSSRGPNGELFF.

This clonotype was seen a handful of times. The junction departs from the called germline gene at one end, perhaps through a read error. The chain is built from TRBV20-1 and TRBJ1-5, with TRBD1 as a possible D gene (5 bases). Germline loops: CDR1 DFQATT, CDR2 SNEGSKA (reference sequence). This CDR3 contains 14 residues. The CDR3: CSARGTASNQPQHF. The CDR3 DNA reads as TGCAGTGCCAGAGGGACGGCAAGCAATCAGCCCCAGCATTTT.

This clonotype was recorded at least ten times. The chain employs TRBV2 and TRBJ2-1; no clear D. Germline V gene lookup returns CDR1 SNHLY and CDR2 FYNNEI. This CDR3 spans 12 amino acids. The V end lost 6 bases, the J end lost 5 bases, and 8 bases lay between the germline ends. CDR3 DNA: TGTGCCAGCAGGGCCTTACACAATGAGCAGTTCTTC. The encoded protein is CASRALHNEQFF.

In its sample, this clonotype was seen a few times. The CDR3 DNA follows: TGTGCCAGCAGCCCTCTCGCGGAGACCCAGTACTTC. Its translation is CASSPLAETQYF. The genes are TRBV7-9 and TRBJ2-5; no firm D call. The V end lost 5 bases, the J end lost 5 bases, and 9 bases lay between the germline ends. Germline CDR1 is SEHNR and CDR2 is FQNEAQ (reference sequence). The CDR3 spans 12 residues.

This clonotype showed up just a few times. The genes are TRBV5-5 and TRBJ2-2; D is ambiguous. The germline gives CDR1 SGHKS, CDR2 YYEKEE (reference sequence). This CDR3 spans 15 amino acids. V was trimmed by 4 bases and J by 6 bases, leaving 16 bases between them. CDR3 nucleotides: TGTGCCAGCAGCCGCGTGTTGGGTCCTTCCGGGGAGCTGTTTTTT. Protein sequence: CASSRVLGPSGELFF.

This clonotype was counted a few times. This chain links TRBV28 with TRBJ2-7; 7 bases align to TRBD1. V lost 4 bases and J lost 2; bases outside the gene matches: 8. The length of the CDR3 is 15 residues. The germline V gene has CDR1 MDHEN and CDR2 SYDVKM. The CDR3 DNA follows: TGTGCCAGCAGTTCCCGGGACAGTGACCCCTACGAGCAGTACTTC. As protein: CASSSRDSDPYEQYF. Combining the CDR3 with reference TRBV28 and TRBJ2-7 gives the whole variable domain DVKVTQSSRYLVKRTGEKVFLECVQDMDHENMFWYRQDPGLGLRLIYFSYDVKMKEKGDIPEGYSVSREKKERFSLILESASTNQTSMYLCASSSRDSDPYEQYFGPGTRLTVT.